This T cell receptor beta chain was identified in a study of T cell changes during pregnancy in multiple sclerosis. With V trimmed by 2 bases and J by 2 bases, 13 bases remained unmatched. This CDR3 is built from 17 residues. Germline V lookup: CDR1 SGHRS, CDR2 YFSETQ. This table comes from immunoSEQ multiplex PCR, and its TCRdb copy is limited to in-frame clones, with some not included. Among tens of thousands of clones, around 93% were seen once, and the ten largest hold 1.3% to 1.5%. This sequence was found in a female donor in good health, enrolled as a control in a pregnancy study. The chain links TRBV5-1 to TRBJ2-7, with 7 nucleotides matching TRBD2. The starting material was peripheral blood, obtained in the third trimester of pregnancy. The CDR3 DNA sequence: TGCGCCAGCAGCTTTTCCTCGGCCGGGACTATCACCTACGAGCAGTACTTC. Translating gives CASSFSSAGTITYEQYF.